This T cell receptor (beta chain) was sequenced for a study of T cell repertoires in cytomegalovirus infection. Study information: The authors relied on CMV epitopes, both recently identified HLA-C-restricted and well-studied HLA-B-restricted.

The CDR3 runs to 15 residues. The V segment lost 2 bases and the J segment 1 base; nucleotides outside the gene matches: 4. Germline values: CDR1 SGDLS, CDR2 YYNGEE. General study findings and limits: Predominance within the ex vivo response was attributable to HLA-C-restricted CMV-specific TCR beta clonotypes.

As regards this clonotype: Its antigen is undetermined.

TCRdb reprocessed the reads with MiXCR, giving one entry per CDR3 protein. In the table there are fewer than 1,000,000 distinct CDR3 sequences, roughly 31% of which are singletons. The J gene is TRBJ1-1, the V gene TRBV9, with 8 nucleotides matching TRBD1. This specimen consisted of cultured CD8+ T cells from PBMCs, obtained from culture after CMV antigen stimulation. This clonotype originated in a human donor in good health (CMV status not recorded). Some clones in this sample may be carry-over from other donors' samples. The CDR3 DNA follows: TGTGCCAGCAGCGTTATCCAGGGGGCGAACACTGAAGCTTTCTTT. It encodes CASSVIQGANTEAFF.